Each of the 8 T cell receptor beta chains below was sequenced from the same sample in a study of OX40 agonist ivuxolimab in advanced cancers. This table comes from immunoSEQ multiplex PCR, and its TCRdb copy is limited to in-frame clones, with some not included. The table shows around 50,000 clones, with 91% occurring only once. Sequencing was performed on CD4+ or CD8+ T cells sorted from blood, taken in a trial of the OX40 agonist ivuxolimab. The receptors stem from an adult with an advanced solid tumor such as melanoma, head and neck, liver or kidney cancer.

This clone was recorded a few times. The rearrangement uses TRBV6-6 and TRBJ2-3; 13 nucleotides match TRBD2. The length of the CDR3 is 15 residues. From germline, CDR1 is MNHNY and CDR2 SVGAGI (reference sequence). V lost 5 bases to trimming and J lost 7 bases; unmatched junction nucleotides: 6. CDR3 sequence (DNA): TGTGCCAGCAGTCCTGGACTAGCGGGAGAATATACGCAGTATTTT. Translation gives CASSPGLAGEYTQYF.

V usage is TRBV5-8 and J usage is TRBJ2-7; TRBD1 is a possible D gene (5 bases). CDR3 length: 17 residues. V gave up 4 bases and J gave up 0 bases, with 20 bases separating them. In germline, CDR1 is SGHTS, CDR2 YDEGEE. Here the CDR3 reads CASSPPLTASTSYEQYF. The CDR3 coding sequence is TGTGCCAGCAGCCCACCGCTGACAGCGAGCACCTCCTACGAGCAGTACTTC.

The genes are TRBV10-3 and TRBJ2-2, with TRBD1 identical over 7 bases. With V trimmed by 9 bases and J by 6 bases, 7 bases remained unmatched. Germline-derived CDR1 and CDR2 are ENHRY and SYGVKD. This CDR3 has 13 amino acids. CDR3 sequence reads: CAIGGLGAGELFF. CDR3 in DNA: TGTGCCATAGGGGGCCTTGGCGCCGGGGAGCTGTTTTTT.

The rearrangement links TRBV6-6 to TRBJ2-7; D gene uncertain. Trimming left V 6 bases short and J 0 bases short, with 9 bases between. In germline, CDR1 is MNHNY, CDR2 SVGAGI (reference sequence). The length of the CDR3 is 13 residues. The CDR3 DNA sequence: TGTGCCAGCAGGGCGTTCCCCTCCTACGAGCAGTACTTC. This codes for CASRAFPSYEQYF.

The V call is TRBV5-6, the J call TRBJ1-2, with TRBD1 as a possible D gene (5 bases). The ends were cut back, 1 base at V and 1 base at J, with 11 bases in the middle. Looked up from germline, CDR1 is SGHDT and CDR2 is YYEEEE. CDR3 length: 15 residues. The CDR3 region is CASSLWGGYNYGYTF. The CDR3 bases are TGTGCCAGCAGCTTGTGGGGGGGTTATAACTATGGCTACACCTTC.

This clone was found once. The CDR3 DNA follows: TGTGCCGGTCACAGATTTTCCGTTCCTGGGGCCAACGTCCTGACTTTC. It yields the protein CAGHRFSVPGANVLTF. The chain employs TRBV25-1 and TRBJ2-6; D gene ambiguous. The CDR3 loop spans 16 amino acids. Between the trimmed V and J ends, which lost 11 bases and 2 bases, there was a span of 19 bases. Germline CDR1 and CDR2: MGHDK and SYGVNS.

V is TRBV5-1 and J is TRBJ2-1; D is ambiguous. Trimming took 0 bases from V and 0 from J, leaving 10 bases between them. The CDR3 is 16 residues long. Germline assignment: CDR1 SGHRS and CDR2 YFSETQ. This CDR3 reads CASSLDPPSSYNEQFF. CDR3 DNA: TGCGCCAGCAGCTTGGATCCCCCGAGCTCCTACAATGAGCAGTTCTTC.

The V and J genes are TRBV5-4 and TRBJ2-5; unclear D gene. CDR3 length: 13 residues. Looked up from germline, CDR1 is SGHNT and CDR2 is YYREEE (reference sequence). V lost 1 base and J 1 base, leaving 5 bases between the germline ends. Here the CDR3 reads CASSLSVQETQYF. CDR3 DNA sequence: TGTGCCAGCAGCTTGAGTGTCCAAGAGACCCAGTACTTC.